The rows below give T cell receptor beta chains drawn from one sample of a study of blood T cell repertoires in COVID-19. Assay used: immunoSEQ multiplex PCR; TCRdb lists only in-frame clones, some missing. Seen here are around 260,000 clones, roughly 85% observed once, and the top ten hold 4% to 4.5%. Sequencing input: PBMCs or T cells enriched from blood (not recorded which). The receptors were sampled from a woman under 40 who had recovered from COVID-19. Each CDR3 is given with its conserved first and last residue.

v_call	j_call	cdr3_aa
TRBV7-9	TRBJ1-4	CASNPPQGNIEKLFF
TRBV10-2	TRBJ1-1	CASSGRTANTEAFF
TRBV28	TRBJ1-4	CASSLGGNEKLFF
TRBV12-3/TRBV12-4	TRBJ2-7	CASSPSYEQYF
TRBV28	TRBJ1-1	CASSLKGRKAEAFF
TRBV7-3	TRBJ1-6	CASSFSAPSYNSPLHF
TRBV28	TRBJ2-7	CASSFTRTSVRGYEQYF
TRBV11-2	TRBJ2-1	CASSRQQGSYNEQFF
TRBV30	TRBJ1-1	CACSRDRGGLMNTEAFF
TRBV29-1	TRBJ1-5	CSVTTGPGQPQHF
TRBV11-2	TRBJ1-4	CASSRGATNEKLFF
TRBV30	TRBJ1-2	CAWSPGGGGYGYTF
TRBV19	TRBJ2-1	CASTKRAFYNEQFF
TRBV18	TRBJ1-5	CASSPWPGQGDNQPQHF
TRBV2	TRBJ2-7	CASLHPLTGSEQYF
TRBV10-3	TRBJ1-2	CAISRQGNIYGYTF
TRBV5-1	TRBJ1-2	CASSQDGTAGGYTF
TRBV24-1	TRBJ2-1	CAKGASGSNEQFF
TRBV5-4	TRBJ1-3	CASSYPGGSGNTIYF
TRBV25-1	TRBJ1-2	CASRTSGPYGYTF
TRBV19	TRBJ2-3	CASGISGRTDTQYF
TRBV5-1	TRBJ1-1	CASSLEQGRTEAFF
TRBV7-9	TRBJ1-5	CASSFSASEFFSHQPQHF
TRBV4-1	TRBJ1-2	CASSPDRQGKGSGYTF
TRBV10-1	TRBJ1-2	CASSESKIAAAGSPYGYTF
TRBV6-1	TRBJ1-2	CASSETGGVGYTF
TRBV19	TRBJ1-1	CASSWAAGGGEAFF
TRBV10-3	TRBJ2-2	CAINGGGSTGELFF
TRBV14	TRBJ2-1	CASSPWTVNNEQFF
TRBV13	TRBJ2-4	CASSWTSGVAKNIQYF
TRBV4-2	TRBJ2-3	CASSPSGFTDTQYF
TRBV9	TRBJ1-4	CASTAGPNEKLFF
TRBV15	TRBJ1-2	CATSRDRGGYRGRNYGYTF
TRBV19	TRBJ2-7	CASSTTGGPYEQYF
TRBV4-1	TRBJ1-2	CASSPGTGLGYTF
TRBV28	TRBJ2-1	CASSLSLWLAEGGYNEQFF
TRBV19	TRBJ1-2	CASMDRGVYGYTF
TRBV3-1/TRBV3-2	TRBJ1-4	CASSQGTGGLEKLFF
TRBV7-3	TRBJ2-1	CASSLTSASGYNEQFF
TRBV15	TRBJ1-5	CATSRTQGINQPQHF
TRBV7-2	TRBJ2-3	CASSLGLLAGGPLDTQYF
TRBV28	TRBJ1-2	CASSLTGSRYGYTF
TRBV19	TRBJ1-5	CASSMRQFNPYRWQPQHF
TRBV19	TRBJ2-3	CASRQGSTDTQYF
TRBV7-6	TRBJ2-7	CASSASGGQGEQYF
TRBV7-9	TRBJ2-7	CASSRGYLNEQYF
TRBV12-5	TRBJ2-5	CASGSGWEPVETQYF
TRBV5-6	TRBJ1-1	CASRFNLGQMNTEAFF
TRBV28	TRBJ2-1	CASSFKASGGLYNEQFF
TRBV3-1/TRBV3-2	TRBJ1-1	CASSQDRRTRSNTEAFF
TRBV10-1	TRBJ2-3	CASSESWDSLTDTQYF
TRBV5-6	TRBJ2-1	CASGTLKTPYNEQFF